Each of the 2 T cell receptor beta chains below was sequenced from the same sample in a study of PD-1 blockade in classical Hodgkin lymphoma. As to time point: cycle 4 day 1 (C4D1), after five to seven weeks of nivolumab. Every patient had relapsed following autologous stem cell transplantation, and cohorts differed in brentuximab vedotin exposure. The repertoire was sequenced with immunoSEQ multiplex PCR; TCRdb's copy has only in-frame clones and lacks some. The repertoire has about 60,000 clones, just over 90% of them found once; the top ten carry 8%. The specimen was peripheral blood mononuclear cells (PBMCs), collected before the fourth cycle of nivolumab. The origin of the receptors is a human donor with classical Hodgkin lymphoma.

This clone appeared a single time. The chain combines TRBV11-2 with TRBJ2-3; 7 nucleotides match TRBD2. CDR1 is SGHAT, CDR2 FQNNGV, per germline. The CDR3 is made up of 15 amino acids. After removal of 1 base from V and 3 bases from J, the junction contained 4 bases not matched to a gene. The CDR3 protein is CASSLGVGGTDTQYF. In nucleotides, the CDR3 is TGTGCCAGCAGCTTAGGAGTGGGGGGGACAGATACGCAGTATTTT.

This clone is judged large. This chain links TRBV29-1 with TRBJ2-3; no reliable D call. Trimming cost V 1 base and J 2 bases, with 19 bases left between them. In germline, CDR1 is SQVTM, CDR2 ANQGSEA. This CDR3 has 17 residues. CDR3 coding DNA: TGCAGCGTTGAAGGTCTTCCCACCTACAATCCCACAGATACGCAGTATTTT. It translates to CSVEGLPTYNPTDTQYF.